The 5 T cell receptor beta chains listed next were all sequenced from one sample in a study of blood T cell repertoires in COVID-19. Libraries were prepared by immunoSEQ multiplex PCR; TCRdb keeps only in-frame clonotypes and omits some of them. The data show approximately 250,000 clones, around 90% seen once. The sequenced material came from peripheral blood. These receptors came from a man between 25 and 39 years old with COVID-19, enrolled during active disease.

This clone was seen more than once but under ten times. The rearrangement links TRBV5-1 to TRBJ1-1; 7 nucleotides agree with TRBD1. With V trimmed by 5 bases and J by 4 bases, 11 bases remained unmatched. This CDR3 spans 15 amino acids. From germline, CDR1 is SGHRS and CDR2 YFSETQ. DNA of the CDR3: TGCGCCAGCAGTTTCAAGGGGGCGCCGGGCACTGAAGCTTTCTTT. Its translation is CASSFKGAPGTEAFF.

The chain is built from TRBV5-1 and TRBJ1-2; maybe TRBD1 (6 bases). The length of the CDR3 is 14 residues. The V and J ends lost 0 bases and 7 bases respectively, with 13 bases between them. Germline assignment: CDR1 SGHRS and CDR2 YFSETQ. The CDR3 sequence is CASSLDRVMGGYTF. Here the CDR3 DNA reads TGCGCCAGCAGCTTGGACAGGGTGATGGGTGGCTACACCTTC.

This clone has only one observation. V gene TRBV28 combines with J gene TRBJ2-3; TRBD2 aligns across 12 bases. Germline V gives CDR1 MDHEN, CDR2 SYDVKM. V was clipped by 6 bases and J by 3 bases; unmatched bases: 10. The CDR3 length is 17 residues. CDR3 amino acids: CASRLPTSGGQTDTQYF. In DNA form, the CDR3 reads TGTGCCAGCAGACTACCCACTAGCGGGGGGCAGACAGATACGCAGTATTTT.

The V and J genes are TRBV19 and TRBJ2-1; TRBD2 aligns across 7 bases. Germline CDR1 LNHDA, CDR2 SQIVND (reference sequence). The V gene end was trimmed by 6 bases and the J gene end by 0 bases; junction bases not matched to a gene: 20. The CDR3 spans 20 residues. In nucleotides, the CDR3 is TGTGCCAGTAGCCCATGGACTAGAGAGGAATTAATAAGCTCCTACAATGAGCAGTTCTTC. Protein: CASSPWTREELISSYNEQFF.

CDR3 residues: CASSQATGRVQETQYF. The CDR3 region has the DNA TGCGCCAGCAGCCAAGCCACAGGACGCGTCCAAGAGACCCAGTACTTC. The gene calls are TRBV4-1 and TRBJ2-5; TRBD1 is a possible D gene (5 bases). This CDR3 has 16 amino acids. Germline CDR1 MGHRA, CDR2 YSYEKL. V lost 1 base, J lost 1 base, and 13 bases lay in between.